This TCR beta chain comes out of a study of blood T cell repertoires in COVID-19 (dated by TCRdb to about 2020). Regarding the research as a whole: The collaborator samples originated in the United States, Italy and Spain and spanned the acute and convalescent phases of COVID-19. The prospective study material was composed of cDNA or gDNA derived from T cells, B-cell-depleted T cells, or PBMCs. The repertoires were released in a freely available public database meant as a resource for research on the immune response to SARS-CoV-2. Where HLA class I and class II types were available, the types were taken from metadata supplied by the sample provider, not from assay-based typing. The samples were drawn from the first 160 participants of the ongoing ImmuneRACE study and from some 1,300 subjects provided by 6 global collaborators. The dataset comprised deeply sampled blood TCRbeta repertoires from subjects exposed to, actively infected with, or recovered from COVID-19. A de-identified subject ID, COVID-19 status, age in years and sex were almost always included in the sample metadata. Study-wide conclusions, independent of this receptor: The quantity of clinical and demographic metadata differed by source and by participant and was supplied without curation.

TCRbeta CDR3 regions were amplified from genomic DNA by means of the immunoSEQ Assay, a bias-controlled multiplex PCR. Regarding the original processing steps: The number of nucleated cells in each sample was estimated by amplification of reference gene primers within the assay. To quantify the absolute abundance of each unique TCRbeta CDR3 rearrangement, sequence reads were collapsed and filtered. For each sample, productive Simpson clonality was calculated by taking the square root of Simpson's diversity index across productive rearrangements. The clones in this table, taken by TCRdb from immuneACCESS, are in-frame only. Not every clone is retained; where verified, under half of the shortfall comes from an unresolved V gene, and the cause of the rest is unknown. V and J calls and clone size follow that table, whereas D and trimming were derived from the DNA. For this sample there are about 530,000 clones; about 89% appear just once. 7.8% of the sample is in the top ten clones.

At one collaborating source in Seattle, patients were enrolled during active infection and were followed longitudinally through the course of disease. The collaborating institutions used their own protocols to collect whole blood in K2EDTA tubes. For TCRbeta analysis, collaborators shipped samples as frozen whole blood, isolated PBMCs, or DNA extracted from either of those sample types. Taken from the germline V gene (reference sequence), the CDR1 and CDR2 loops are MNHEY and SMNVEV. V loses 3 bases, J loses 0 bases, and the germline ends lie 18 bases apart. Including cysteine and phenylalanine, the CDR3 has 19 amino acids. The read is trimmed to its CDR3 DNA, 57 bases read in frame from base 1. To note about this clone: Its antigen remains unidentified. One base away there is no much larger clone; base qualities are not given.

In this chain, TRBV27 is recombined with TRBJ1-6, with the D gene too uncertain to name. The clonotype was recovered from a woman in her fifties or sixties with COVID-19, enrolled during active disease. Sequenced material: peripheral blood. CDR3 protein: CASSLIYGDGSSYNSPLHF. The bases are TGTGCCAGCAGTTTGATTTACGGAGACGGAAGCTCCTATAATTCACCCCTCCACTTT.